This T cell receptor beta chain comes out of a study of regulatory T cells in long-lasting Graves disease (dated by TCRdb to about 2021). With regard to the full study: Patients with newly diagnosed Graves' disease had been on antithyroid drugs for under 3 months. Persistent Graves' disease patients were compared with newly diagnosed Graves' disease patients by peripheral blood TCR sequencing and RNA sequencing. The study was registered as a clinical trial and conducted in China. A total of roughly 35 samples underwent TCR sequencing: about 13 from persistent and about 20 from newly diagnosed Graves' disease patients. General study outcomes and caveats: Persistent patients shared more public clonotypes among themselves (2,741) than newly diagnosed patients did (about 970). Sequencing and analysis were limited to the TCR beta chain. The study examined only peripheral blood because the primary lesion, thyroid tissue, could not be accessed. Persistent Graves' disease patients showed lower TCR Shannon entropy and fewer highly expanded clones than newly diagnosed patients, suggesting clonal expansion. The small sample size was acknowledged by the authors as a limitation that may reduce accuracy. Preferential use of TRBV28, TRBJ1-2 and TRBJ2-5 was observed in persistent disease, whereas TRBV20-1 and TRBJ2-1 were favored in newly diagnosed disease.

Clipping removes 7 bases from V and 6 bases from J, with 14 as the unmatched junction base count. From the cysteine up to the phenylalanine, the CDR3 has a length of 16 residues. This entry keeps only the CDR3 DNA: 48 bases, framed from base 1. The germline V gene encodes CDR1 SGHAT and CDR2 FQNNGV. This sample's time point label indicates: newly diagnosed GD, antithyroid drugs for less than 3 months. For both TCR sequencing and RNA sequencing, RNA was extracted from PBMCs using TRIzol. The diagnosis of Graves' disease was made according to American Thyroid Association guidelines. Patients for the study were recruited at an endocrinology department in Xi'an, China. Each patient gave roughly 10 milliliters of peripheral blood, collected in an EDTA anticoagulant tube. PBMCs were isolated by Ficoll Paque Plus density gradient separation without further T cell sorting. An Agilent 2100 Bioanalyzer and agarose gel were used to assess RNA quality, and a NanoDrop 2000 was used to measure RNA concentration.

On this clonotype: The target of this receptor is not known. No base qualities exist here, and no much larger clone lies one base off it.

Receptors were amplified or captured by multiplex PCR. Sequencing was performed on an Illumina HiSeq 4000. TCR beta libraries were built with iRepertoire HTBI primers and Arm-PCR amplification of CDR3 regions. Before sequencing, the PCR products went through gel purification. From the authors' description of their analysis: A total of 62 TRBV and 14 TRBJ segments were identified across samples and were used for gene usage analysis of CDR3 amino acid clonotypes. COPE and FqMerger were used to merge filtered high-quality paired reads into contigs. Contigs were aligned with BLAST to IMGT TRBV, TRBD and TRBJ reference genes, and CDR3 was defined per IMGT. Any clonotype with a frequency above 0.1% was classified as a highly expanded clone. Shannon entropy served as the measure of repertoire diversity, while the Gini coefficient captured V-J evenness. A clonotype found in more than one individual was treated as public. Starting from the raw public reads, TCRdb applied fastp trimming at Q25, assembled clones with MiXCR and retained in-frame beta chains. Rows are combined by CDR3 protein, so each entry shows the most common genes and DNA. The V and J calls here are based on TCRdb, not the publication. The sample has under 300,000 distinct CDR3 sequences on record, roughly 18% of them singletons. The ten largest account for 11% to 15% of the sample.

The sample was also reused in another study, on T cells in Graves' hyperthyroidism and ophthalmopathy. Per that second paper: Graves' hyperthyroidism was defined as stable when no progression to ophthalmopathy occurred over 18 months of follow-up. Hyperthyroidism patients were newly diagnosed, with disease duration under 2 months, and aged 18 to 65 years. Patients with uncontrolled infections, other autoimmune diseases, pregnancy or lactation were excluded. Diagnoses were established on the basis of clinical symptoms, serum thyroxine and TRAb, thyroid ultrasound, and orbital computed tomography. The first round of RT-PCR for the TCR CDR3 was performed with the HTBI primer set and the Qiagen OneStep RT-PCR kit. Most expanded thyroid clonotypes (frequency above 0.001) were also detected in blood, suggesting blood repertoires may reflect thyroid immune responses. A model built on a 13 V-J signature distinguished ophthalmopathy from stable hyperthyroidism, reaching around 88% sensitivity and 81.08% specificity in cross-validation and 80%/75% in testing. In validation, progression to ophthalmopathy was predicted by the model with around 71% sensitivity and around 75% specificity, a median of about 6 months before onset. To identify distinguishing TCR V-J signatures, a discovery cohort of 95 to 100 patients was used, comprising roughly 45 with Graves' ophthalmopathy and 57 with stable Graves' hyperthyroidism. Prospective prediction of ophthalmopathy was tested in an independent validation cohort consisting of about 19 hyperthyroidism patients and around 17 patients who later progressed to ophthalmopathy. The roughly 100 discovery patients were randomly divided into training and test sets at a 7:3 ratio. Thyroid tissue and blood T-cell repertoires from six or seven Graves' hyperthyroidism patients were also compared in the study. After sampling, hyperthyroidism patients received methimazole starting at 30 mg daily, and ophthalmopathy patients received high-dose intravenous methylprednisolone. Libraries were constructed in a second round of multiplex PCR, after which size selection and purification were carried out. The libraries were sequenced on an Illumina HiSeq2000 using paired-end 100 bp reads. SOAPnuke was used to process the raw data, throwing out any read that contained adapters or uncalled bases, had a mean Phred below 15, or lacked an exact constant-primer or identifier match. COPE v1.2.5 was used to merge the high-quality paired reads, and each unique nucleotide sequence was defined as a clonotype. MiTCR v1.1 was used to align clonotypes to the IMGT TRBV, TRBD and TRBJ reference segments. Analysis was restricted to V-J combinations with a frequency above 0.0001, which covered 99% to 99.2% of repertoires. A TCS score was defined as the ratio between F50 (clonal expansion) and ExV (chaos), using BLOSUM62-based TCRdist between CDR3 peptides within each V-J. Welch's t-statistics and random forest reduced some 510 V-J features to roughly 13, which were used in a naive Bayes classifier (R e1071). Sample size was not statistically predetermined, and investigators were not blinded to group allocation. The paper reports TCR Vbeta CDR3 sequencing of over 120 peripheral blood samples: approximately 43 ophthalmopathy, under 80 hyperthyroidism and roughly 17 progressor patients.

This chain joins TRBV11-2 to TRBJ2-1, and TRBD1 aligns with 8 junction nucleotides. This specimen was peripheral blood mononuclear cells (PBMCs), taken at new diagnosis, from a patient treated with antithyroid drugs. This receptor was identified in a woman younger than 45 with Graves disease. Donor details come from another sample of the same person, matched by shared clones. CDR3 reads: CASTSFGQGFSNEQFF. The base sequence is TGTGCCAGCACCTCTTTCGGACAGGGCTTCTCCAATGAGCAGTTCTTC.